These 6 T cell receptor beta chains share one sample of origin, sequenced in a study of cytomegalovirus exposure and HLA in healthy donors (dated by TCRdb to the late 2010s). Library construction relied on the immunoSEQ multiplex PCR assay. A mixture of 60 forward primers for TCR Vbeta segments and 13 reverse primers for TCR Jbeta segments was used in the multiplex PCR. TCRdb mirrors the immuneACCESS table, restricted to in-frame sequences. Some clones are absent from its copies; in checked studies, under half trace to an unresolved V gene, and the reason for the others is unknown. This sample holds 150,000 to 180,000 clones; approximately 80% were observed only once. The ten most abundant clones make up 5.6% of the sample. Sequencing input: PBMCs. These receptors originate from a woman between 35 and 50 years old in good health and CMV-seropositive.

The gene calls are TRBV19 and TRBJ2-7; 9 positions agree with TRBD2. V shed 6 bases, J shed 4 bases, and the junction held 4 bases outside the gene matches. CDR3 length equals 13 residues. Germline V CDR1 and CDR2: LNHDA, SQIVND (reference sequence). The CDR3 loop is CASRASGMYEQYF. The CDR3 DNA sequence: TGTGCCAGTAGGGCTAGCGGGATGTACGAGCAGTACTTC.

This chain joins TRBV27 and TRBJ1-2; the match to TRBD1 covers 7 bases. Germline V gives CDR1 MNHEY, CDR2 SMNVEV (reference sequence). The CDR3 loop spans 15 amino acids. J lost 7 bases, V lost 7 bases, and 15 bases had no gene match. The CDR3 nucleotides are TGTGCCAGCAATACCGACCCACAGGGGAGGAGTGGCTACACCTTC. It codes for CASNTDPQGRSGYTF.

The rearrangement links TRBV5-6 to TRBJ1-1; the match to TRBD1 covers 12 bases. Germline values: CDR1 SGHDT, CDR2 YYEEEE. Losses at the gene ends were 1 base for V and 4 bases for J; bases not matched to a gene: 5. This CDR3 comprises 16 residues. Written as DNA, the CDR3 is TGTGCCAGCAGCTTGTTTGGGACAGGGGGCTTCACTGAAGCTTTCTTT. It yields the protein CASSLFGTGGFTEAFF.

The genes are TRBV29-1 and TRBJ2-7; 12 bases align to TRBD2. Germline CDR1 reads SQVTM; CDR2 reads ANQGSEA. CDR3 length: 13 amino acids. The ends lost 7 bases at V and 6 bases at J; junction bases unmatched: 7. CDR3 sequence: CSASTSGSTEQYF. The CDR3 region has the DNA TGCAGCGCCTCGACTAGCGGGAGTACCGAGCAGTACTTC.

This chain connects TRBV7-7 to TRBJ2-1; D is unclear. The CDR3 extends over 13 amino acids. Germline V gives CDR1 SSHAT, CDR2 FNYEAQ (reference sequence). V was trimmed by 2 bases and J by 8 bases, leaving 10 bases between them. CDR3 residues: CASSLSELHEQFF. The CDR3 coding sequence is TGTGCCAGCAGCTTATCTGAGTTGCATGAGCAGTTCTTC.

The chain couples TRBV27 to TRBJ2-3; TRBD2 matches at 14 bases. This CDR3 has 17 residues. The V gene's germline CDR1 is MNHEY and CDR2 SMNVEV (reference sequence). Trimming cost V 0 bases and J 6 bases; bases outside gene matches: 5. CDR3 nucleotide sequence: TGTGCCAGCAGTTTATCGCGACTAGCGGGAGGGCGGGATACGCAGTATTTT. Translating it yields CASSLSRLAGGRDTQYF.